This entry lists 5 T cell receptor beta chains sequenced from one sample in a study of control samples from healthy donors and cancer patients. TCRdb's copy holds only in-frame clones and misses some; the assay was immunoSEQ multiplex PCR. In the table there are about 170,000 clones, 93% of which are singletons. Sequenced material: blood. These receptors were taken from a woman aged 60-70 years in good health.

Here the CDR3 reads CASSPPSGGRETQYF. CDR3 sequence (DNA): TGTGCCAGCAGCCCACCTAGCGGGGGAAGGGAGACCCAGTACTTC. This sequence joins TRBV5-4 and TRBJ2-5, with 10 bases fitting TRBD2. V shed 4 bases, J shed 5 bases, and the junction held 8 bases outside the gene matches. The germline CDR1 and CDR2 sequences are SGHNT and YYREEE (reference sequence). This CDR3 is built from 15 residues.

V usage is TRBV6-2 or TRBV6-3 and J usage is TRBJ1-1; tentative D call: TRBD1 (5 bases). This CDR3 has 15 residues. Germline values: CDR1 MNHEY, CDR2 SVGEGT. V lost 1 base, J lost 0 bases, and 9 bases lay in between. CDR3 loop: CASSYWGLLNTEAFF. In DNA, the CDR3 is TGTGCCAGCAGTTACTGGGGCCTATTGAACACTGAAGCTTTCTTT.

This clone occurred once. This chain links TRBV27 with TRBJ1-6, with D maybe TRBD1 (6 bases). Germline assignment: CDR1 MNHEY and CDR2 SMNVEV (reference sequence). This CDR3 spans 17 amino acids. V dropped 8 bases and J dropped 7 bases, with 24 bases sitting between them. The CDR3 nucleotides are TGTGCCAGCTCCGTTGATTGGGGGCAATCCCCCAATTCACCCCTCCACTTT. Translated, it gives CASSVDWGQSPNSPLHF.

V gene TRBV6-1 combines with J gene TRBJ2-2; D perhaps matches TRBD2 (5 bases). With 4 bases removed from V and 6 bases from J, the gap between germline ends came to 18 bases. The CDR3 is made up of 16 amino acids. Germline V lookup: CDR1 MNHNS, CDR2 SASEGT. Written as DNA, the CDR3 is TGTGCCAGCAGTGTCGAACCAGCGGCAGTTGCCGGGGAGCTGTTTTTT. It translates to CASSVEPAAVAGELFF.

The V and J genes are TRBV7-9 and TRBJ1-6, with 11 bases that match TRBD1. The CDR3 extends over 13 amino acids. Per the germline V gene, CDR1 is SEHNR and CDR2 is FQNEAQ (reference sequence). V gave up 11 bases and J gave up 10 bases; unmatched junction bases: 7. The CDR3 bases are TGTGCCGGACAGGGGGCGTTCGGGTCACCCCTCCACTTT. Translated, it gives CAGQGAFGSPLHF.